The 25 T cell receptor beta chains reported below all come from one sample, sequenced in a study of blood T cell repertoires in COVID-19. Only in-frame clones appear in the TCRdb table, and some are missing; sequencing was by immunoSEQ multiplex PCR. The table shows 90,000 to 150,000 clones, with around 89% occurring only once. The sequenced sample was peripheral blood. These TCRs come from a human donor with acute or convalescent COVID-19. The donor label of this sample is uncertain.

This clone was picked up one time. The V call is TRBV3-1 (or the pseudogene TRBV3-2), the J call TRBJ1-2; 12 bases align to TRBD1. The CDR3 runs 18 residues. J was trimmed by 5 bases and V by 0 bases; bases with no gene match: 10. Germline lookup yields CDR1 LGHDT and CDR2 YNNKEL (reference sequence). CDR3 region: CASSQDGGTGGLKYGYTF. CDR3 sequence (DNA): TGTGCCAGCAGCCAAGATGGCGGGACAGGGGGCCTAAAATATGGCTACACCTTC.

The chain joins TRBV9 to TRBJ1-6; possible D gene TRBD1, 5 bases. This CDR3 is built from 15 residues. Germline loops: CDR1 SGDLS, CDR2 YYNGEE. The germline V and J ends were trimmed by 1 base and 9 bases, with 14 bases remaining between them. CDR3 residues: CASSVSGLGGSPLHF. The CDR3 DNA is TGTGCCAGCAGCGTATCCGGTCTGGGGGGTTCACCCCTCCACTTT.

V and J are TRBV7-8 and TRBJ1-5; 7 bases are shared with TRBD1. The germline gives CDR1 SGHVS, CDR2 FQNEAQ. Trimming removed 1 base from V and 0 bases from J; junction bases left unmatched: 12. This CDR3 has 19 residues. CDR3 nucleotides: TGTGCCAGCAGCTTAGACCGGATACAGGGGCGCTATAGCAATCAGCCCCAGCATTTT. It specifies CASSLDRIQGRYSNQPQHF.

J is TRBJ2-1 and V is TRBV7-8; 10 nucleotides match TRBD2. The CDR3 is 15 residues long. Germline V gene lookup returns CDR1 SGHVS and CDR2 FQNEAQ. Trimming at V came to 2 bases and at J to 7 bases, leaving 5 bases not matched to a gene. DNA of the CDR3: TGTGCCAGCAGCTTAAAGCGGGAGGGTACGAATGAGCAGTTCTTC. Amino acid sequence: CASSLKREGTNEQFF.

This chain uses TRBV7-9 with TRBJ2-3; D is uncertain. CDR3 length equals 16 residues. Trimming took 2 bases from V and 2 from J, leaving 14 bases between them. The germline V gene has CDR1 SEHNR and CDR2 FQNEAQ (reference sequence). The CDR3 nucleotides are TGTGCCAGCAGCTTACTTGGGCAAAAATCCACAGATACGCAGTATTTT. Amino acids: CASSLLGQKSTDTQYF.

The chain joins TRBV12-3 or TRBV12-4 to TRBJ1-2; 7 nucleotides line up with TRBD1. V was pared by 7 bases and J by 6 bases, with 8 bases of the junction left unmatched. This CDR3 spans 13 amino acids. The CDR3 loop reads CASTVGGGDGYTF. Here the CDR3 DNA reads TGTGCCAGCACCGTCGGAGGGGGCGATGGCTACACCTTC.

The CDR3 reads CASSPRWPGQGLNQPQHF. CDR3 DNA: TGTGCCAGTAGTCCCCGGTGGCCGGGACAGGGACTTAATCAGCCCCAGCATTTT. V usage is TRBV19 and J usage is TRBJ1-5; 9 bases are shared with TRBD1. The junction had 15 bases not matched to a gene; V was cut back by 5 bases and J by 4 bases. Germline V gives CDR1 LNHDA, CDR2 SQIVND (reference sequence). CDR3 length: 18 residues.

The V gene is TRBV12-3 or TRBV12-4, the J gene TRBJ2-1; no reliable D call. The CDR3 spans 12 residues. The V and J ends lost 3 bases and 12 bases respectively, with 12 bases between them. CDR3: CASSLEPAAQFF. DNA of the CDR3: TGTGCCAGCAGTTTGGAACCGGCGGCGCAGTTCTTC.

The chain is built from TRBV18 and TRBJ2-1; 9 bases line up with TRBD1. The CDR3 loop spans 16 amino acids. With 1 base clipped from V and 9 bases from J, the junction kept 10 bases outside the gene matches. The germline gives CDR1 KGHSH, CDR2 LQKENI. CDR3 sequence reads: CASSPRTQGAGGEQFF. In DNA, the CDR3 is TGTGCCAGCTCACCACGTACACAGGGGGCCGGCGGTGAGCAGTTCTTC. Complete variable domain (other parts from reference TRBV18 and TRBJ2-1): NAGVMQNPRHLVRRRGQEARLRCSPMKGHSHVYWYRQLPEEGLKFMVYLQKENIIDESGMPKERFSAEFPKEGPSILRIQQVVRGDSAAYFCASSPRTQGAGGEQFFGPGTRLTVL.

The rearrangement links TRBV3-1 (or the pseudogene TRBV3-2) to TRBJ1-1; TRBD1 might be the D (5 bases). Trimming removed 4 bases from V and 5 bases from J, with 14 bases in between. The CDR3 is 14 residues long. CDR1 LGHDT and CDR2 YNNKEL come from the germline V gene (reference sequence). The CDR3 bases are TGTGCCAGCAGCCCCTCGGGTGGGGCGACTGAAGCTTTCTTT. It is translated as CASSPSGGATEAFF.

V and J are TRBV27 and TRBJ2-5, with TRBD2 matching 12 bases. This CDR3 has 15 residues. The V gene's germline CDR1 is MNHEY and CDR2 SMNVEV (reference sequence). Losses at the gene ends were 6 bases for V and 3 bases for J; bases not matched to a gene: 5. CDR3 DNA: TGTGCCAGCAGGAGGACTAGCGGGATTAAAGAGACCCAGTACTTC. Translation: CASRRTSGIKETQYF.

The chain has TRBV12-3 or TRBV12-4 and TRBJ1-5, with D uncertain. The CDR3 has 13 residues. V was pared by 3 bases and J by 2 bases, with 5 bases between. CDR3 residues: CASSFLGNQPQHF. CDR3 bases: TGTGCCAGCAGTTTCCTTGGCAATCAGCCCCAGCATTTT.

This sequence joins TRBV2 and TRBJ2-1, with D perhaps TRBD2 (5 bases). The CDR3 loop spans 16 amino acids. V was cut by 3 bases and J by 4 bases, with 16 bases left in between. Germline CDR1 SNHLY, CDR2 FYNNEI. The DNA for the CDR3 is TGTGCCAGCAGTGACGACTACGCGGCTAATTACAATGAGCAGTTCTTC. This encodes CASSDDYAANYNEQFF.

J is TRBJ2-5 and V is TRBV2, with TRBD2 matching over 8 bases. The V gene end was trimmed by 8 bases and the J gene end by 5 bases; junction bases not matched to a gene: 7. The CDR3 runs to 13 residues. Germline V gene data show CDR1 as SNHLY and CDR2 as FYNNEI. The CDR3 nucleotides read TGTGCCAGCCTTGGACTAGCTCCGGAGACCCAGTACTTC. This translates into CASLGLAPETQYF.

The chain combines TRBV3-1 (or the pseudogene TRBV3-2) with TRBJ2-1, with TRBD1 identical over 8 bases. Germline CDR1 reads LGHDT; CDR2 reads YNNKEL (reference sequence). J was trimmed by 7 bases and V by 4 bases; bases with no gene match: 9. This CDR3 comprises 15 residues. This CDR3 is CASSLFPQGVNEQFF. The CDR3 coding sequence is TGTGCCAGCAGCCTTTTCCCACAGGGGGTAAATGAGCAGTTCTTC.

The chain links TRBV19 to TRBJ2-7; 12 nucleotides match TRBD2. With V trimmed by 5 bases and J by 4 bases, 6 bases remained unmatched. This CDR3 is 15 amino acids long. Germline V gene lookup returns CDR1 LNHDA and CDR2 SQIVND (reference sequence). The DNA for the CDR3 is TGTGCCAGTAGTCCAGTACTAGCGGGGGGTTACGAGCAGTACTTC. It is translated as CASSPVLAGGYEQYF.

This sequence joins TRBV29-1 and TRBJ2-7; D ambiguous. Trimming stripped 4 bases from V and 6 bases from J, with 22 bases between. Per the germline V gene, CDR1 is SQVTM and CDR2 is ANQGSEA. The CDR3 runs 15 residues. In nucleotides, the CDR3 is TGCAGCGTTGCCCCTCTCGCAGGTCAAGATTCCGAGCAGTACTTC. It specifies CSVAPLAGQDSEQYF.

The chain employs TRBV14 and TRBJ2-7; D is possibly TRBD2 (6 bases). The V and J ends lost 0 bases and 4 bases respectively, with 13 bases between them. Germline V gene lookup returns CDR1 SGHDN and CDR2 FVKESK. The CDR3 loop spans 15 amino acids. CDR3 residues: CASSQDRDFGYEQYF. CDR3 sequence (DNA): TGTGCCAGCAGCCAAGACCGGGACTTTGGTTACGAGCAGTACTTC.

The chain uses TRBV29-1 and TRBJ1-1; D is uncertain. The CDR3 extends over 13 amino acids. Trimming removed 4 bases at V and 3 bases at J, with 12 bases between. Germline CDR1 is SQVTM and CDR2 is ANQGSEA. The CDR3 reads CSVGGNRDTEAFF. The CDR3 DNA reads TGCAGCGTTGGAGGCAACCGGGACACTGAAGCTTTCTTT.

The chain has TRBV11-2 and TRBJ1-2, with 8 positions matching TRBD1. V gave up 0 bases and J gave up 8 bases; unmatched junction bases: 11. In germline, CDR1 is SGHAT, CDR2 FQNNGV. The CDR3 contains 16 residues. The CDR3: CASSLDPGGIVRGYTF. For the CDR3, the DNA is TGTGCCAGCAGCTTAGATCCAGGGGGCATAGTGAGAGGCTACACCTTC.

CDR3 protein: CASRLEGTSGEVETQYF. CDR3 nucleotide sequence: TGTGCCAGCAGGCTAGAGGGGACTAGCGGGGAAGTGGAGACCCAGTACTTC. V gene TRBV7-2 combines with J gene TRBJ2-5, with TRBD2 identical over 13 bases. The CDR3 extends over 17 amino acids. Germline assignment: CDR1 SGHTA and CDR2 FQGNSA. The V segment lost 6 bases and the J segment 5 bases; nucleotides outside the gene matches: 12.

V and J are TRBV6-1 and TRBJ1-2; unclear D gene. The CDR3 runs to 14 residues. The V end lost 3 bases, the J end lost 4 bases, and 12 bases lay between the germline ends. Looked up from germline, CDR1 is MNHNS and CDR2 is SASEGT. The CDR3 region is CASSEGRRSYGYTF. In DNA, the CDR3 is TGTGCCAGCAGTGAGGGGAGACGGAGCTATGGCTACACCTTC.

The J gene is TRBJ1-4, the V gene TRBV25-1, with D perhaps TRBD1 (5 bases). The CDR3 is made up of 16 amino acids. Germline CDR1 MGHDK, CDR2 SYGVNS. Trimming removed 1 base at V and 10 bases at J, with 19 bases between. The CDR3 DNA follows: TGTGCCAGCAGTGAATTCGGCGTCGCAGGGTCAGGAAAACTGTTTTTT. As protein: CASSEFGVAGSGKLFF.

The chain has TRBV27 and TRBJ2-3; 10 nucleotides match TRBD2. Trimming at V came to 5 bases and at J to 6 bases, leaving 5 bases not matched to a gene. CDR3 length: 14 residues. Per germline, CDR1 MNHEY and CDR2 SMNVEV (reference sequence). CDR3 nucleotide sequence: TGTGCCAGCAGTCCACTTAGCGGGAGGGATACGCAGTATTTT. Protein: CASSPLSGRDTQYF.

The chain joins TRBV28 to TRBJ1-1, with TRBD1 matching over 8 bases. V lost 2 bases and J lost 7; bases outside the gene matches: 0. This CDR3 comprises 12 residues. The germline V gene has CDR1 MDHEN and CDR2 SYDVKM. The CDR3 nucleotides read TGTGCCAGCAGTTTAGACAGGGGTGAAGCTTTCTTT. Translating gives CASSLDRGEAFF.